Listed here are 23 T cell receptor beta chains from one sample, sequenced in a study of T-cell memory formation after mild COVID-19. TCRdb re-derived calls from the 5' RACE reads in MiXCR, one entry per CDR3 protein. The data show 350,000 to 500,000 distinct CDR3 sequences, 20% seen once. Sequences were obtained from PBMCs or a T cell subset sorted from them (not recorded which). The receptors here all came from an adult woman who had mild COVID-19 (a few samples of this study predate the infection). Cell type and time point are not known.

This chain uses TRBV9 with TRBJ1-1; D remains ambiguous. The CDR3 sequence is 13 residues long. The germline CDR1 and CDR2 sequences are SGDLS and YYNGEE. Trimming took off 4 bases at V and 8 bases at J, with 15 bases between the two ends. In DNA form, the CDR3 reads TGTGCCAGCAGCCCAAGGCCGTGGTCAGAAGCTTTCTTT. Its protein is CASSPRPWSEAFF.

This clonotype was seen just once. The V and J genes are TRBV2 and TRBJ1-2, with D perhaps TRBD1 (5 bases). V gave up 8 bases and J gave up 8 bases, with 12 bases separating them. The germline V gene has CDR1 SNHLY and CDR2 FYNNEI. This CDR3 has 11 amino acids. For the CDR3, the DNA is TGTGCCAGCTGGGGCCCTCGGGGCTACACCTTC. It is translated as CASWGPRGYTF.

This clonotype was seen a handful of times. V and J are TRBV10-3 and TRBJ1-1; no reliable D call. Trimming took off 4 bases at V and 3 bases at J, with 18 bases between the two ends. CDR3 length equals 16 residues. CDR1 and CDR2 (germline): ENHRY, SYGVKD. CDR3 loop: CAISAVTPGEYTEAFF. Here the CDR3 DNA reads TGTGCCATCAGTGCTGTGACCCCTGGCGAGTACACTGAAGCTTTCTTT.

V is TRBV20-1 and J is TRBJ2-5; TRBD2 agrees at 7 bases. CDR3 length: 15 amino acids. The germline CDR1 and CDR2 sequences are DFQATT and SNEGSKA (reference sequence). V shed 3 bases and J 2 bases; nucleotides not matched to a gene: 9. For the CDR3, the DNA is TGCAGTGCTAGTGCATTGCGGGAGATTCAAGAGACCCAGTACTTC. Protein: CSASALREIQETQYF.

This clonotype occurred a few times. The chain has TRBV5-1 and TRBJ2-6; D remains ambiguous. The CDR3 sequence is 16 residues long. Looked up from germline, CDR1 is SGHRS and CDR2 is YFSETQ. Between the trimmed V and J ends, which lost 1 base and 3 bases, there was a span of 11 bases. The CDR3 coding sequence is TGCGCCAGCAGCTTGTCTGGGCTCGGTGGGGCCAACGTCCTGACTTTC. It is translated as CASSLSGLGGANVLTF.

This clonotype came up a few times. The rearrangement joins TRBV6-2 or TRBV6-3 to TRBJ2-7; no definite D call. This CDR3 has 14 amino acids. Between the trimmed V and J ends, which lost 7 bases and 2 bases, there was a span of 15 bases. Germline V CDR1 and CDR2: MNHEY, SVGEGT. The CDR3, as DNA: TGTGCCAGCACCCCCCAGCTGAAACCCTACGAGCAGTACTTC. Its protein product is CASTPQLKPYEQYF.

This clonotype was counted ten times or more. V and J are TRBV27 and TRBJ2-7; 7 bases agree with TRBD1. Germline CDR1 and CDR2: MNHEY and SMNVEV (reference sequence). This CDR3 region has 14 residues. V shed 6 bases, J shed 7 bases, and the junction held 12 bases outside the gene matches. DNA of the CDR3: TGTGCCAGCAGCCGCTACCAGGGGGAAGTGGAGCAGTACTTC. It codes for CASSRYQGEVEQYF.

The rearrangement links TRBV24-1 to TRBJ2-1; weak D call: TRBD2 (6 bases). The CDR3 has 13 amino acids. V was clipped by 1 base and J by 8 bases, with 8 bases between them. Germline CDR1 reads KGHDR; CDR2 reads SFDVKD. The CDR3: CATSDFGGHEQFF. The CDR3 DNA reads as TGTGCCACCAGTGATTTCGGGGGTCATGAGCAGTTCTTC.

Only a few counts were recorded for this clonotype. This rearrangement joins TRBV4-3 to TRBJ2-1, with D possibly being TRBD2 (5 bases). The germline gives CDR1 LGHNA, CDR2 YSLEER. This CDR3 region has 16 residues. V lost 0 bases and J lost 4, with 13 bases in between. The CDR3 nucleotides read TGCGCCAGCAGCCAAGAGTACGGGAATTTATACAATGAGCAGTTCTTC. Amino acid sequence: CASSQEYGNLYNEQFF.

The rearrangement uses TRBV20-1 and TRBJ2-3, with 11 positions matching TRBD2. The germline V gene encodes CDR1 DFQATT and CDR2 SNEGSKA (reference sequence). Trimming took 4 bases from V and 7 from J; bases not matched to a gene: 7. The CDR3 is 14 residues long. The CDR3, as DNA: TGCAGTGCTATGCTAGCGGGGGGCCAAAATACGCAGTATTTT. Translated, it gives CSAMLAGGQNTQYF.

This clonotype was picked up a small number of times. V gene TRBV6-1 combines with J gene TRBJ1-1, with 7 nucleotides matching TRBD1. V was clipped by 11 bases and J by 4 bases; unmatched bases: 16. Germline V gene sequence: CDR1 MNHNS, CDR2 SASEGT. This CDR3 contains 15 residues. The CDR3 here is CAADRAGGEGTEAFF. Here the CDR3 DNA reads TGTGCCGCAGACCGGGCAGGGGGGGAAGGCACTGAAGCTTTCTTT.

CDR3 sequence (DNA): TGCGCCAGCAGCTTAGGACAGGGACACTCGAACACTGAAGCTTTCTTT. Protein sequence: CASSLGQGHSNTEAFF. V is TRBV5-1 and J is TRBJ1-1, with 8 bases aligning to TRBD1. This CDR3 region has 16 residues. Trimming removed 2 bases from V and 1 base from J; junction bases left unmatched: 7. Germline lookup yields CDR1 SGHRS and CDR2 YFSETQ. Filled out from reference TRBV5-1 and TRBJ1-1, the complete variable domain reads KAGVTQTPRYLIKTRGQQVTLSCSPISGHRSVSWYQQTPGQGLQFLFEYFSETQRNKGNFPGRFSGRQFSNSRSEMNVSTLELGDSALYLCASSLGQGHSNTEAFFGQGTRLTVV.

J is TRBJ2-7 and V is TRBV7-9; no clear D. The V gene's germline CDR1 is SEHNR and CDR2 FQNEAQ (reference sequence). V gave up 4 bases and J gave up 0 bases, with 7 bases separating them. CDR3 length: 13 amino acids. CDR3 residues: CASSYDTSYEQYF. The CDR3 DNA is TGTGCCAGCAGCTATGACACCTCCTACGAGCAGTACTTC.

The sample holds a few counts of this clonotype. The CDR3 nucleotides are TGTGCCAGCAGCCGGGGGTCCATCCACCCAGCCGGGGAGCTGTTTTTT. It yields the protein CASSRGSIHPAGELFF. The chain links TRBV7-9 to TRBJ2-2, with D maybe TRBD2 (6 bases). This CDR3 contains 16 residues. V was trimmed by 5 bases and J by 6 bases, leaving 19 bases between them. Germline V gene lookup returns CDR1 SEHNR and CDR2 FQNEAQ (reference sequence).

The gene calls are TRBV7-9 and TRBJ1-4; no firm D call. The CDR3 runs to 15 residues. CDR1 and CDR2 from the germline V gene are SEHNR and FQNEAQ (reference sequence). The ends were cut back, 2 bases at V and 10 bases at J, with 17 bases in the middle. The CDR3 DNA reads TGTGCCAGCAGCTTAAGTGTGGATCGCGGCGGAAAACTGTTTTTT. Encoded protein: CASSLSVDRGGKLFF.

The chain uses TRBV24-1 and TRBJ1-5, with D uncertain. Trimming took off 0 bases at V and 7 bases at J, with 9 bases between the two ends. Per germline, CDR1 KGHDR and CDR2 SFDVKD. The CDR3 has 14 residues. The CDR3 DNA follows: TGTGCCACCAGTGATTTGCAAGATGAGCAGCCCCAGCATTTT. It yields the protein CATSDLQDEQPQHF.

The V gene is TRBV7-3, the J gene TRBJ2-2; 7 bases fit TRBD1. After removal of 3 bases from V and 5 bases from J, the junction contained 9 bases not matched to a gene. Germline V gives CDR1 SGHTA, CDR2 FQGTGA. The CDR3 has 16 residues. The DNA for the CDR3 is TGTGCCAGCAGCTTTATACAGGGGTCGGGGACCGGGGAGCTGTTTTTT. Its protein is CASSFIQGSGTGELFF.

This chain connects TRBV7-9 to TRBJ2-7; 9 positions match TRBD1. The length of the CDR3 is 18 residues. Per the germline V gene, CDR1 is SEHNR and CDR2 is FQNEAQ (reference sequence). With 4 bases clipped from V and 2 bases from J, the junction kept 15 bases outside the gene matches. CDR3 amino acids: CASSSRHSGQGRTYEQYF. The CDR3 DNA reads TGTGCCAGCAGCTCCCGTCACTCAGGACAGGGGAGGACCTACGAGCAGTACTTC.

This clonotype came up many times. This chain links TRBV4-1 with TRBJ2-3, with D tentatively TRBD1 (6 bases). This CDR3 contains 14 residues. Germline loops: CDR1 MGHRA, CDR2 YSYEKL. Deletions cut 1 base from V and 5 bases from J, with 10 bases between. The chain's CDR3 is CASSQVGAVDTQYF. CDR3 sequence (DNA): TGCGCCAGCAGCCAAGTGGGGGCCGTAGATACGCAGTATTTT.

This clonotype has at least ten counts. V and J are TRBV5-1 and TRBJ2-4; TRBD1 might be the D (5 bases). V lost 4 bases, J lost 0 bases, and 11 bases lay in between. Germline CDR1 reads SGHRS; CDR2 reads YFSETQ. The length of the CDR3 is 15 residues. The CDR3 reads CASSQTVLAKNIQYF. CDR3 bases: TGCGCCAGCAGCCAGACAGTACTAGCCAAAAACATTCAGTACTTC.

This clonotype was observed a few times. The rearrangement links TRBV7-6 to TRBJ2-5, with TRBD2 identical over 9 bases. Germline V gene lookup returns CDR1 SGHVS and CDR2 FNYEAQ. Germline trimming cut 3 bases from V and 2 bases from J; bases unmatched to any gene: 10. This CDR3 region has 17 residues. CDR3 protein: CASSFPESGRQQETQYF. CDR3 nucleotide sequence: TGTGCCAGCAGCTTCCCCGAGAGCGGGAGGCAACAAGAGACCCAGTACTTC.

This clonotype was counted many times. The chain is built from TRBV6-5 and TRBJ2-7, with 9 bases matching TRBD1. Unmatched junction bases numbered 5, after V lost 5 bases and J lost 3 bases. CDR1 is MNHEY and CDR2 is SVGAGI in the germline V gene. The CDR3 has 14 amino acids. CDR3 nucleotides: TGTGCCAGCAGTCCTGGACAGGGGCGCTACGAGCAGTACTTC. Translating it yields CASSPGQGRYEQYF.

The chain employs TRBV5-4 and TRBJ1-2, with a tentative D call TRBD1 (6 bases). V lost 0 bases and J 1 base, leaving 7 bases between the germline ends. This CDR3 region has 14 residues. The germline CDR1 and CDR2 sequences are SGHNT and YYREEE (reference sequence). The CDR3 loop reads CASSLVQGNYGYTF. CDR3 in DNA: TGTGCCAGCAGCTTGGTACAGGGTAACTATGGCTACACCTTC.